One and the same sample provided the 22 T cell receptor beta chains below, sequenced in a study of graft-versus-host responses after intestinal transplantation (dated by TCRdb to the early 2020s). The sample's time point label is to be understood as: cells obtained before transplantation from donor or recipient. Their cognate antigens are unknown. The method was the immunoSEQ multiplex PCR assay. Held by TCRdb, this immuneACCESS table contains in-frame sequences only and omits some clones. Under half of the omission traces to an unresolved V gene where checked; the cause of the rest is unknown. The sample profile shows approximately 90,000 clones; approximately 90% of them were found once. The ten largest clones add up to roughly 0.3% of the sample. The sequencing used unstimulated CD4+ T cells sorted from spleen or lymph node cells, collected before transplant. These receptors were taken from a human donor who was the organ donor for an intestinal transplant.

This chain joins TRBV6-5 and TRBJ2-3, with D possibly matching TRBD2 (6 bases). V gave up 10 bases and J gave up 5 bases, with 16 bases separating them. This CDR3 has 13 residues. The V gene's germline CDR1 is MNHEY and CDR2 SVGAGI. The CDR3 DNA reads TGTGCCACCTCGCGGGGACTCCGAGATACGCAGTATTTT. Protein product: CATSRGLRDTQYF.

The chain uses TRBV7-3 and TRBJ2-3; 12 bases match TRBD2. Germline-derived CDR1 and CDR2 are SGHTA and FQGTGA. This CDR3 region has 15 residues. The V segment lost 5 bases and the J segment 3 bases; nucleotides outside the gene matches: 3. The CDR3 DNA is TGTGCCAGCAGCCCTACTAGCGGGGGGACAGATACGCAGTATTTT. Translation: CASSPTSGGTDTQYF.

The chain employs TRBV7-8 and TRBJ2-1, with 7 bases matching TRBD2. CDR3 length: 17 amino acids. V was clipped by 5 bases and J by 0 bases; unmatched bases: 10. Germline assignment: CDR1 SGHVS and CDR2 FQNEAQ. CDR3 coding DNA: TGTGCCAGCAGCCCCTCCCGGGGCGGGAGCTCCTACAATGAGCAGTTCTTC. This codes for CASSPSRGGSSYNEQFF.

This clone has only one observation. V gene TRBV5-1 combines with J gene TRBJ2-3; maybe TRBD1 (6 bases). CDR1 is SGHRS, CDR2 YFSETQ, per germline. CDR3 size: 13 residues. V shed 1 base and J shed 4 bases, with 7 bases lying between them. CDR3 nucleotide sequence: TGCGCCAGCAGCTTGCCAGGGGCAGATACGCAGTATTTT. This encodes CASSLPGADTQYF.

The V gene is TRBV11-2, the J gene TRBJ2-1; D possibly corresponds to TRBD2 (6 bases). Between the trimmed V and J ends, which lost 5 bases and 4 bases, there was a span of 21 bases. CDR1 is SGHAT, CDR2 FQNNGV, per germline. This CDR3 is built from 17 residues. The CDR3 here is CASSPRDSRSVYNEQFF. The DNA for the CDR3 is TGTGCCAGCAGCCCCCGGGACTCCCGGTCCGTTTACAATGAGCAGTTCTTC. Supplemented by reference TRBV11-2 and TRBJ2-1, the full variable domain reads EAGVAQSPRYKIIEKRQSVAFWCNPISGHATLYWYQQILGQGPKLLIQFQNNGVVDDSQLPKDRFSAERLKGVDSTLKIQPAKLEDSAVYLCASSPRDSRSVYNEQFFGPGTRLTVL.

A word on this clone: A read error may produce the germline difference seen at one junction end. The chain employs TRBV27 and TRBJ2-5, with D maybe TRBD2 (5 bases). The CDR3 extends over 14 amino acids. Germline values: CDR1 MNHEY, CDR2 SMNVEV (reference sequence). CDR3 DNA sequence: TGTGCCGGCAGCCCACTAGGAGGATCGGAGACCCAGTACTTC. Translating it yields CAGSPLGGSETQYF.

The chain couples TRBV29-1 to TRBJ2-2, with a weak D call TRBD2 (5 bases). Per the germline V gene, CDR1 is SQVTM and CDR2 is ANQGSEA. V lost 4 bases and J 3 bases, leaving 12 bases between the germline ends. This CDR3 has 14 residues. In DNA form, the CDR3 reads TGCAGCGTTGTGACCGGGAAGGACACCGGGGAGCTGTTTTTT. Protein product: CSVVTGKDTGELFF.

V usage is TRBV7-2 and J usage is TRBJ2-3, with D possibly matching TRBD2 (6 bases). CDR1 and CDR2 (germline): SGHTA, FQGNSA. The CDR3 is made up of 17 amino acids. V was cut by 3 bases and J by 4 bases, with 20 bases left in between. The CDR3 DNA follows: TGTGCCAGCAGCTTTCGCGGCGGAGGGGCGCCCGCAGATACGCAGTATTTT. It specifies CASSFRGGGAPADTQYF.

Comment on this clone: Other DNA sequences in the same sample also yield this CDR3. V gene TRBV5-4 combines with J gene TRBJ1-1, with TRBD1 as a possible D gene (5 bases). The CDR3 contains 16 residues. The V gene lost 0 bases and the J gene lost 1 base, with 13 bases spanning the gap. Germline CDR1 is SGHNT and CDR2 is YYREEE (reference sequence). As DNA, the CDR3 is TGTGCCAGCAGCTTGGGTTTCTCCGGGGGGAACACTGAAGCTTTCTTT. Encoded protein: CASSLGFSGGNTEAFF.

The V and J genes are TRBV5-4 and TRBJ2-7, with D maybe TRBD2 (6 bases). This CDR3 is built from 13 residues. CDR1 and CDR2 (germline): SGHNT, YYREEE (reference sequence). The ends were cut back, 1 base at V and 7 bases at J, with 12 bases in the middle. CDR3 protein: CASSLTSLGEQYF. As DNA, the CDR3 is TGTGCCAGCAGCTTGACTAGCCTTGGAGAGCAGTACTTC.

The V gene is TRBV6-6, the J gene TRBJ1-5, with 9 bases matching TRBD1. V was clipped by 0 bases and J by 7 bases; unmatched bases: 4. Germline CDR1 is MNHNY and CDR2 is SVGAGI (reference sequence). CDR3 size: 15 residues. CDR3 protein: CASSYSDRGGQPQHF. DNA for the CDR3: TGTGCCAGCAGTTACTCGGACAGGGGAGGACAGCCCCAGCATTTT.

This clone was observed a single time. Here the CDR3 DNA reads TGTGCCAGCAGTGACCGGGACAGCTACCTAGCCAAAAACATTCAGTACTTC. Its protein product is CASSDRDSYLAKNIQYF. This chain links TRBV2 with TRBJ2-4, with 7 bases matching TRBD1. CDR1 and CDR2 from the germline V gene are SNHLY and FYNNEI. The CDR3 covers 17 residues. Trimming at V came to 3 bases and at J to 0 bases, leaving 8 bases not matched to a gene.

The CDR3 region is CASSPGGNTEAFF. Written as DNA, the CDR3 is TGCGCCAGCAGCCCCGGCGGGAACACTGAAGCTTTCTTT. The chain links TRBV5-1 to TRBJ1-1, with no clear D. The CDR3 has 13 amino acids. CDR1 and CDR2 from the germline V gene are SGHRS and YFSETQ. V was cut by 4 bases and J by 1 base, with 8 bases left in between.

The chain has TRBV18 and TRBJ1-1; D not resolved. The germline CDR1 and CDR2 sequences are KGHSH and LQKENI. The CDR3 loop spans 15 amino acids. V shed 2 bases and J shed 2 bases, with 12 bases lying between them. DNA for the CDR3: TGTGCCAGCTCACCAGGGCAAACTCTTAACACTGAAGCTTTCTTT. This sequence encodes CASSPGQTLNTEAFF.

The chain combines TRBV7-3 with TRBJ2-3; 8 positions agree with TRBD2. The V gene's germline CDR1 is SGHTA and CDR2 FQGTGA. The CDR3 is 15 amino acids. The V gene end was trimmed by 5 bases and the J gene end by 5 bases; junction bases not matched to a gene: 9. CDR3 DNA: TGTGCCAGCAGCCAACAGTCGGGGGGGCTAGATACGCAGTATTTT. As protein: CASSQQSGGLDTQYF.

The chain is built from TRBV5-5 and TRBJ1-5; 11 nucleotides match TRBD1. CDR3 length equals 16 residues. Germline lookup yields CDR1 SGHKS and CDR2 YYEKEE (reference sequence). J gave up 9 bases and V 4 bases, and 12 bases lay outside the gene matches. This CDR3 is CASSQAGTGGVAPQHF. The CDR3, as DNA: TGTGCCAGCAGCCAGGCCGGGACAGGGGGGGTAGCGCCCCAGCATTTT.

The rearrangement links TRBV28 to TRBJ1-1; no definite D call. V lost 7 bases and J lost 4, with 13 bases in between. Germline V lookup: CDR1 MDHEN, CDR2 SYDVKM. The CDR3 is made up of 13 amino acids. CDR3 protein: CASNLVGFTEAFF. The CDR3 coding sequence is TGTGCCAGCAACCTAGTCGGGTTCACTGAAGCTTTCTTT.

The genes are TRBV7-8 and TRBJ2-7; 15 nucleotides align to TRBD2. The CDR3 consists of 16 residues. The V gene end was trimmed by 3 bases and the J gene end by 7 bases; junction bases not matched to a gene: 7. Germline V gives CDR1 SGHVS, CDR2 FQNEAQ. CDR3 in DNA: TGTGCCAGCAGCTTGGGGGGGACTAGCGGGGGGCGAGAGCAGTACTTC. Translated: CASSLGGTSGGREQYF.

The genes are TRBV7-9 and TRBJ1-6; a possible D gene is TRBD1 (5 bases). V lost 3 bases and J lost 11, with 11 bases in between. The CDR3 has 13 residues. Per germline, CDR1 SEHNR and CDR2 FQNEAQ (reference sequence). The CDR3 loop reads CASSLEGRTPLHF. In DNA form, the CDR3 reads TGTGCCAGCAGCTTGGAGGGGAGAACACCCCTCCACTTT.

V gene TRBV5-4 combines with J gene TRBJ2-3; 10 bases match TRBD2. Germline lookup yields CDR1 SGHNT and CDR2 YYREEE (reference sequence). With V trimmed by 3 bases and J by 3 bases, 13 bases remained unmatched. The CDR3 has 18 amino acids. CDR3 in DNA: TGTGCCAGCAGCTCCTGGACTAGCGGAAAATCGAAGACAGATACGCAGTATTTT. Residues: CASSSWTSGKSKTDTQYF. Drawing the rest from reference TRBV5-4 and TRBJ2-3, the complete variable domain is ETGVTQSPTHLIKTRGQQVTLRCSSQSGHNTVSWYQQALGQGPQFIFQYYREEENGRGNFPPRFSGLQFPNYSSELNVNALELDDSALYLCASSSWTSGKSKTDTQYFGPGTRLTVL.

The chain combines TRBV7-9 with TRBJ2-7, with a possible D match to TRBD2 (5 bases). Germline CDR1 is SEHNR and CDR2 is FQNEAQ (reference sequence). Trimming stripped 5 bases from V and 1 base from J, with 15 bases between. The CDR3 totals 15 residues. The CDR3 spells CASSPKITGSYEQYF. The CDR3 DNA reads TGTGCCAGCAGCCCAAAAATTACGGGGTCCTACGAGCAGTACTTC.

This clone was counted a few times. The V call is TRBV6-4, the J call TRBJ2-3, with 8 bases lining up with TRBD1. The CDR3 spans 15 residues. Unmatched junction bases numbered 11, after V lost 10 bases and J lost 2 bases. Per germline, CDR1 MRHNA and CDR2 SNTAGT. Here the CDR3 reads CANPGQGLPTDTQYF. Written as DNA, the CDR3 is TGTGCCAACCCAGGACAGGGACTTCCCACAGATACGCAGTATTTT.